This T cell receptor (beta chain) is drawn from a study of T cells after yellow fever vaccination. TCRdb re-called the 5' RACE reads with MiXCR, one entry per CDR3 protein. The table has about 300,000 distinct CDR3 sequences, about 6.9% seen once. From germline, CDR1 is LGHDT and CDR2 YNNKEL (reference sequence). The CDR3 covers 14 residues. The V end was cut by 4 bases, the J end by 1 base, with 10 bases between. This clonotype has only a few counts. The sequencing here drew on PBMCs, taken 35 to 50 days after the first yellow fever vaccination. The genes are TRBV3-1 and TRBJ1-1; D gene uncertain. The source is a man aged 18 to 30 who received the YFV17D yellow fever vaccine. In DNA, the CDR3 is TGTGCCAGCAGCCCGCAAATCAGGAACACTGAAGCTTTCTTT. Amino acid sequence: CASSPQIRNTEAFF.